Listed here are 31 T cell receptor beta chains from one sample, sequenced in a study of identifying expanded T cells in peripheral blood. TCRdb keeps only in-frame clones here, not all; method: immunoSEQ multiplex PCR. The sample consists of approximately 58,000 clones, 89% of them appearing once. Sequencing input: blood. Receptor source: a person aged 18 to 69 in good health.

This chain joins TRBV30 and TRBJ2-7; 7 bases map to TRBD1. Germline CDR1 GTSNPN, CDR2 SVGIG (reference sequence). J lost 2 bases, V lost 4 bases, and 11 bases had no gene match. This CDR3 region has 15 residues. The CDR3 coding sequence is TGTGCCTGGATGAAGTGGGGACAGCTTCCCTACGAGCAGTACTTC. This sequence encodes CAWMKWGQLPYEQYF.

For the CDR3, the DNA is TGTGCCAGCGGGACAGGCCAGGCCGGGGAGCTGTTTTTT. It translates to CASGTGQAGELFF. This chain uses TRBV2 with TRBJ2-2, with 8 bases identical to TRBD1. There are 13 residues in the CDR3. The germline gives CDR1 SNHLY, CDR2 FYNNEI. The ends lost 8 bases at V and 6 bases at J; junction bases unmatched: 5.

This clone was recorded once. V is TRBV4-2 and J is TRBJ2-2, with 11 bases fitting TRBD2. Germline CDR1 is LGHNA and CDR2 is YNFKEQ. The trim removed 8 bases at V and 13 bases at J, leaving 21 bases unmatched. The CDR3 is made up of 17 amino acids. CDR3 nucleotide sequence: TGTGCCAGCGTTGGAATAGCGGGAGGGTCCCCTTCCGGTAGGCTGTTTTTT. Its protein product is CASVGIAGGSPSGRLFF.

The CDR3, as DNA: TGTGCCAGCAGAGGGACAGAAAACACCGGGGAGCTGTTTTTT. Encoded protein: CASRGTENTGELFF. This sequence joins TRBV6-6 and TRBJ2-2; TRBD1 aligns across 7 bases. The CDR3 has 14 amino acids. The J segment lost 2 bases and the V segment lost 6 bases, leaving 3 bases of the junction unmatched. Germline assignment: CDR1 MNHNY and CDR2 SVGAGI (reference sequence).

V gene TRBV6-5 combines with J gene TRBJ1-6; 7 positions agree with TRBD1. Germline lookup yields CDR1 MNHEY and CDR2 SVGAGI. This CDR3 contains 14 residues. Unmatched junction bases numbered 3, after V lost 3 bases and J lost 7 bases. CDR3 residues: CASSYTGVNSPLHF. The CDR3 DNA follows: TGTGCCAGCAGTTATACAGGGGTCAATTCACCCCTCCACTTT.

This chain links TRBV5-5 with TRBJ1-4; TRBD1 is a possible D gene (6 bases). The ends were cut back, 7 bases at V and 3 bases at J, with 19 bases in the middle. This CDR3 comprises 16 residues. The germline V gene has CDR1 SGHKS and CDR2 YYEKEE (reference sequence). In DNA form, the CDR3 reads TGTGCCAGCCAGGGGCGTTCAGGGGTCGCTAATGAAAAACTGTTTTTT. Translating it yields CASQGRSGVANEKLFF. Complete variable domain (other parts from reference TRBV5-5 and TRBJ1-4): DAGVTQSPTHLIKTRGQQVTLRCSPISGHKSVSWYQQVLGQGPQFIFQYYEKEERGRGNFPDRFSARQFPNYSSELNVNALLLGDSALYLCASQGRSGVANEKLFFGSGTQLSVL.

The rearrangement uses TRBV28 and TRBJ2-6; D not certain. CDR1 is MDHEN, CDR2 SYDVKM, per germline. The V and J ends lost 2 bases and 0 bases respectively, with 5 bases between them. The CDR3 extends over 15 amino acids. The CDR3 nucleotides are TGTGCCAGCAGTTTAGGAAGCTCTGGGGCCAACGTCCTGACTTTC. Translating gives CASSLGSSGANVLTF.

The J gene is TRBJ1-1, the V gene TRBV23-1; 7 bases line up with TRBD1. TRBV23-1 carries the ORF label, with uncertain function. This CDR3 comprises 22 residues. V shed 4 bases and J 2 bases; nucleotides not matched to a gene: 28. The CDR3 region is CASSRLQGGPRREIEGNTEAFF. The CDR3 DNA follows: TGCGCCAGCAGTCGACTCCAGGGGGGACCGAGAAGAGAAATTGAAGGCAACACTGAAGCTTTCTTT.

The genes are TRBV29-1 and TRBJ2-3; 7 bases are a match to TRBD1. The CDR3 consists of 13 residues. The V gene's germline CDR1 is SQVTM and CDR2 ANQGSEA. Losses at the gene ends were 6 bases for V and 2 bases for J; bases not matched to a gene: 5. CDR3 amino acids: CSVEQGYTDTQYF. CDR3 DNA sequence: TGCAGCGTGGAACAGGGGTACACAGATACGCAGTATTTT.

The rearrangement links TRBV30 to TRBJ2-6; TRBD1 agrees at 7 bases. The CDR3 loop spans 15 amino acids. The junction had 6 bases not matched to a gene; V was cut back by 7 bases and J by 0 bases. From germline, CDR1 is GTSNPN and CDR2 SVGIG (reference sequence). CDR3 protein: CASGTDLSGANVLTF. CDR3 coding DNA: TGTGCCTCCGGGACAGACCTCTCTGGGGCCAACGTCCTGACTTTC.

The rearrangement uses TRBV7-2 and TRBJ2-3; 12 positions agree with TRBD2. CDR1 and CDR2 from the germline V gene are SGHTA and FQGNSA. The CDR3 runs to 18 residues. After removal of 1 base from V and 4 bases from J, the junction contained 9 bases not matched to a gene. The CDR3 coding sequence is TGTGCCAGCAGCTTAGGGCTAGCGGGAGGGCCATGGGCAGATACGCAGTATTTT. This codes for CASSLGLAGGPWADTQYF.

The V call is TRBV19, the J call TRBJ1-5; weak D call: TRBD1 (6 bases). The germline CDR1 and CDR2 sequences are LNHDA and SQIVND (reference sequence). The CDR3 spans 14 residues. V shed 10 bases and J shed 0 bases, with 13 bases lying between them. The CDR3 spells CATMDRNSNQPQHF. In DNA form, the CDR3 reads TGTGCCACGATGGACAGAAATAGCAATCAGCCCCAGCATTTT.

The J gene is TRBJ2-1, the V gene TRBV7-3; D remains ambiguous. Germline loops: CDR1 SGHTA, CDR2 FQGTGA. Trimming took 3 bases from V and 6 from J, leaving 9 bases between them. CDR3 length: 13 amino acids. The CDR3 coding sequence is TGTGCCAGCAGCTTTTACCCGACCAATGAGCAGTTCTTC. Protein sequence: CASSFYPTNEQFF.

This clone is labeled as medium-sized. DNA of the CDR3: TGTGCCAGCTCGGTCCAGGGAAACGAAAAACTGTTTTTT. Translating it yields CASSVQGNEKLFF. The chain employs TRBV2 and TRBJ1-4, with D perhaps matching TRBD1 (5 bases). CDR1 is SNHLY and CDR2 is FYNNEI in the germline V gene. The CDR3 is made up of 13 amino acids. Between the trimmed V and J ends, which lost 8 bases and 8 bases, there was a span of 15 bases. Full variable domain (missing parts from reference TRBV2 and TRBJ1-4): EPEVTQTPSHQVTQMGQEVILRCVPISNHLYFYWYRQILGQKVEFLVSFYNNEISEKSEIFDDQFSVERPDGSNFTLKIRSTKLEDSAMYFCASSVQGNEKLFFGSGTQLSVL.

The J gene is TRBJ1-1, the V gene TRBV7-9; 9 bases agree with TRBD1. The length of the CDR3 is 15 residues. V shed 5 bases and J 4 bases; nucleotides not matched to a gene: 8. The germline V gene encodes CDR1 SEHNR and CDR2 FQNEAQ (reference sequence). The CDR3 here is CASSLGGQGSTEAFF. CDR3 bases: TGTGCCAGCAGCCTGGGTGGACAGGGGTCCACTGAAGCTTTCTTT.

The chain joins TRBV28 to TRBJ2-7; 12 nucleotides match TRBD2. CDR3 size: 18 residues. Germline values: CDR1 MDHEN, CDR2 SYDVKM. V trimming: 5 bases; J trimming: 0 bases; junction bases outside the gene matches: 11. The CDR3 sequence: CASSPWLAGGRSSYEQYF. The CDR3 DNA is TGTGCCAGCAGTCCTTGGCTAGCGGGGGGGAGGAGCTCCTACGAGCAGTACTTC.

The rearrangement links TRBV7-2 to TRBJ1-6; no clear D gene. The germline V and J ends were trimmed by 4 bases and 7 bases, with 14 bases remaining between them. The germline gives CDR1 SGHTA, CDR2 FQGNSA. The CDR3 runs 15 residues. The CDR3 region is CASSSGGDLNSPLHF. The CDR3 region has the DNA TGTGCCAGCAGCTCCGGAGGAGATTTGAATTCACCCCTCCACTTT.

This chain connects TRBV30 to TRBJ1-4, with TRBD1 identical over 7 bases. Looked up from germline, CDR1 is GTSNPN and CDR2 is SVGIG (reference sequence). V lost 1 base and J lost 6; bases outside the gene matches: 5. CDR3 length: 14 residues. This CDR3 reads CAWSATGKDEKLFF. CDR3 in DNA: TGTGCCTGGAGTGCGACAGGGAAGGATGAAAAACTGTTTTTT.

The chain has TRBV5-6 and TRBJ1-6; D unclear. V gave up 3 bases and J gave up 0 bases, with 13 bases separating them. This CDR3 has 17 amino acids. Germline V gives CDR1 SGHDT, CDR2 YYEEEE. The CDR3 coding sequence is TGTGCCAGCAGCTCTCGGACTGGAAGCTCCTATAATTCACCCCTCCACTTT. Translated: CASSSRTGSSYNSPLHF.

About this clone: One end of the junction does not line up with germline, which may come from a read error. This chain uses TRBV5-4 with TRBJ2-3; D is unclear. CDR3 length: 12 amino acids. CDR1 and CDR2 (germline): SGHNT, YYREEE (reference sequence). The CDR3 DNA reads TGTGCCAGCAGCCTTGGAGACGCCTCGCTGCTTTTT. Translated: CASSLGDASLLF.

The J gene is TRBJ2-2, the V gene TRBV18; possibly TRBD1 for D (5 bases). The CDR3 has 14 residues. The V and J ends lost 4 bases and 2 bases respectively, with 8 bases between them. Germline V CDR1 and CDR2: KGHSH, LQKENI. In DNA form, the CDR3 reads TGTGCCAGCTCACTGGGGCTAAACACCGGGGAGCTGTTTTTT. This gives the protein CASSLGLNTGELFF.

V and J are TRBV2 and TRBJ2-1; 15 bases line up with TRBD2. V shed 5 bases, J shed 8 bases, and the junction held 4 bases outside the gene matches. The CDR3 loop spans 15 amino acids. CDR1 SNHLY and CDR2 FYNNEI come from the germline V gene. The CDR3: CASSYGTSGGYEQFF. The CDR3 region has the DNA TGTGCCAGCAGTTACGGGACTAGCGGGGGGTATGAGCAGTTCTTC.

This clone was counted between two and nine times. The CDR3 nucleotides read TGTGCCAGCTCACCAGCAGGGGGTAGCAATCAGCCCCAGCATTTT. It encodes CASSPAGGSNQPQHF. The genes are TRBV18 and TRBJ1-5, with 7 bases lining up with TRBD1. Trimming removed 2 bases from V and 0 bases from J; junction bases left unmatched: 1. This CDR3 has 15 amino acids. Germline assignment: CDR1 KGHSH and CDR2 LQKENI.

This chain connects TRBV11-3 to TRBJ2-1, with D possibly TRBD2 on 5 matching bases. The CDR3 runs 14 residues. Trimming removed 0 bases from V and 10 bases from J, with 13 bases in between. CDR1 is SGHNT, CDR2 YENEEA, per germline. CDR3: CASSLDGWEREQFF. Written as DNA, the CDR3 is TGTGCCAGCAGCTTAGATGGGTGGGAGCGGGAGCAGTTCTTC. The variable domain in full, completed from reference TRBV11-3 and TRBJ2-1, reads EAGVVQSPRYKIIEKKQPVAFWCNPISGHNTLYWYLQNLGQGPELLIRYENEEAVDDSQLPKDRFSAERLKGVDSTLKIQPAELGDSAVYLCASSLDGWEREQFFGPGTRLTVL.

The genes are TRBV5-1 and TRBJ2-2, with D possibly matching TRBD2 (6 bases). Per germline, CDR1 SGHRS and CDR2 YFSETQ. CDR3 length: 15 residues. V lost 2 bases to trimming and J lost 5 bases, with 13 bases between them. The CDR3 reads CASSLGGSGTGELFF. CDR3 sequence (DNA): TGCGCCAGCAGCTTAGGAGGGAGCGGGACCGGGGAGCTGTTTTTT.

This chain links TRBV5-1 with TRBJ2-7; the match to TRBD2 covers 10 bases. Trimming at V came to 0 bases and at J to 5 bases, leaving 8 bases not matched to a gene. Germline loops: CDR1 SGHRS, CDR2 YFSETQ. The CDR3 is 16 residues long. The CDR3 coding sequence is TGCGCCAGCAGCTTGGCCGCCTCTAGCGGGAGAGACGAGCAGTACTTC. Translated: CASSLAASSGRDEQYF.

V is TRBV5-1 and J is TRBJ1-6; TRBD1 is a possible D gene (6 bases). Germline CDR1 SGHRS, CDR2 YFSETQ. V was pared by 2 bases and J by 10 bases, with 13 bases between. The CDR3 covers 14 residues. CDR3 nucleotide sequence: TGCGCCAGCAGCTTACAGGGTGAAGGGTCACCCCTCCACTTT. The encoded protein is CASSLQGEGSPLHF.

The chain is built from TRBV10-3 and TRBJ1-2, with D possibly being TRBD1 (6 bases). The V end was cut by 0 bases, the J end by 8 bases, with 16 bases between. The CDR3 has 15 amino acids. Germline loops: CDR1 ENHRY, CDR2 SYGVKD. CDR3 bases: TGTGCCATCAGTGAGTCGAGCCCAGGGGCCCAGGGCTACACCTTC. Amino acids: CAISESSPGAQGYTF.

The chain recombines TRBV11-2 with TRBJ2-1, with D possibly being TRBD1 (6 bases). Germline V gene data show CDR1 as SGHAT and CDR2 as FQNNGV. Trimming left V 5 bases short and J 3 bases short, with 11 bases between. This CDR3 spans 14 amino acids. The CDR3 DNA follows: TGTGCCAGCAGCCGTGGGACATTCTACAATGAGCAGTTCTTC. Translating it yields CASSRGTFYNEQFF.

DNA of the CDR3: TGTGCCAGCAGTGACGCTAGCGGGACCCTCTACGAGCAGTACTTC. Residues: CASSDASGTLYEQYF. The V and J genes are TRBV6-1 and TRBJ2-7, with 9 nucleotides matching TRBD2. CDR3 length: 15 residues. Germline V lookup: CDR1 MNHNS, CDR2 SASEGT. V was clipped by 3 bases and J by 3 bases; unmatched bases: 6.

The CDR3 is CASSLTRQGGFNEQFF. The CDR3 region has the DNA TGCGCCAGCAGCCTTACGCGACAAGGGGGGTTCAATGAGCAGTTCTTC. The chain carries TRBV4-3 and TRBJ2-1; tentatively, D is TRBD1 or TRBD2 (6 bases each). This CDR3 region has 16 residues. CDR1 is LGHNA, CDR2 YSLEER, per germline. V lost 4 bases, J lost 6 bases, and 19 bases lay in between.